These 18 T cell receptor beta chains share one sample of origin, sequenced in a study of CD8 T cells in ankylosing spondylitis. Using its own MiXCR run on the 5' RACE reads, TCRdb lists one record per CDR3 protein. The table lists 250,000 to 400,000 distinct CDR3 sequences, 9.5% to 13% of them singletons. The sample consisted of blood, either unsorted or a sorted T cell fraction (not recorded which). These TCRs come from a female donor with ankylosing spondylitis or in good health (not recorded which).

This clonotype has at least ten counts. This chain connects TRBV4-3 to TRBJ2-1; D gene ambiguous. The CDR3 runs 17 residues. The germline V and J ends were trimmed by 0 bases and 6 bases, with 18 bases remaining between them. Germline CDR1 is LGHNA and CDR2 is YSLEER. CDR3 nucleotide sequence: TGCGCCAGCAGCCAAGAGTGGGCAAGACCCCCAATCAATGAGCAGTTCTTC. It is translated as CASSQEWARPPINEQFF.

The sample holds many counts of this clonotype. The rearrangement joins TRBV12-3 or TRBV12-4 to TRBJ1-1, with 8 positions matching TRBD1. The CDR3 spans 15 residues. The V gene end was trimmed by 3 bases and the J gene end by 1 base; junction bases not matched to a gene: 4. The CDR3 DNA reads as TGTGCCAGCAGTTTGTCAGGGGGCCGGAACACTGAAGCTTTCTTT. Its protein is CASSLSGGRNTEAFF.

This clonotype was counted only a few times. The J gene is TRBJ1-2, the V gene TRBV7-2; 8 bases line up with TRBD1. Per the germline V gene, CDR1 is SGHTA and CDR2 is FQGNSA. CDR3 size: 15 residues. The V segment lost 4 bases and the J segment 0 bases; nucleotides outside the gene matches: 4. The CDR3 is CASSSTGASNYGYTF. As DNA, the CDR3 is TGTGCCAGCAGCTCGACAGGGGCCTCTAACTATGGCTACACCTTC.

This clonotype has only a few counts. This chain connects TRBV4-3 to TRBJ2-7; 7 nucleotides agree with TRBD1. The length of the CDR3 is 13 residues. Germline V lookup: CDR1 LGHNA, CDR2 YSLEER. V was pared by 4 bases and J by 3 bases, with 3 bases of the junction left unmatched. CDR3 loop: CASSRDRDYEQYF. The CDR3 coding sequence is TGCGCCAGCAGCCGCGACAGGGACTACGAGCAGTACTTC.

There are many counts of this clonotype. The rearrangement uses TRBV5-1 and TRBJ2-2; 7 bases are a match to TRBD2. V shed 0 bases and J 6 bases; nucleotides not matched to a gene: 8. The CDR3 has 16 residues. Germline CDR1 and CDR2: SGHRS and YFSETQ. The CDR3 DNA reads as TGCGCCAGCAGCTTGGCAGCTAGCGGTAGTGCCGGGGAGCTGTTTTTT. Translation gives CASSLAASGSAGELFF.

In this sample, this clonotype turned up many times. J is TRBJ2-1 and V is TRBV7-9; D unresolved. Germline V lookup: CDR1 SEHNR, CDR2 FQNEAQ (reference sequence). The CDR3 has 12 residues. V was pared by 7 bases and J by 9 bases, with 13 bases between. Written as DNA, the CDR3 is TGTGCCAGCACCATGGACCTTGGTGAGCAGTTCTTC. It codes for CASTMDLGEQFF.

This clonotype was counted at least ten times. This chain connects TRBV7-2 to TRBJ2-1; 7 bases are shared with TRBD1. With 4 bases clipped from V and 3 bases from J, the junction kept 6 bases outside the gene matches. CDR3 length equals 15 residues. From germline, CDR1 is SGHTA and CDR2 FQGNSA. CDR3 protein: CASSSSGTDYNEQFF. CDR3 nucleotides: TGTGCCAGCAGCTCCTCGGGGACAGACTACAATGAGCAGTTCTTC.

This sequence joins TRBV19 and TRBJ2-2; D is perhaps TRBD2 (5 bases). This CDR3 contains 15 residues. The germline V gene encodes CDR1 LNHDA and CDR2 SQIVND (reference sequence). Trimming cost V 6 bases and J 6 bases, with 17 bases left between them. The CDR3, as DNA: TGTGCCAGTAGCGTCGGCGGGTGGGGAGCCGGGGAGCTGTTTTTT. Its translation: CASSVGGWGAGELFF.

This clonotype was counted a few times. The CDR3 reads CSVVGTGISEQFF. CDR3 nucleotide sequence: TGCAGCGTCGTGGGCACAGGGATAAGTGAGCAGTTCTTC. The V and J genes are TRBV29-1 and TRBJ2-1, with D perhaps matching TRBD1 (6 bases). Between the trimmed V and J ends, which lost 6 bases and 9 bases, there was a span of 18 bases. There are 13 residues in the CDR3. Germline CDR1 and CDR2: SQVTM and ANQGSEA.

The CDR3 DNA is TGTGCCAGCAGCTTAGATCCAGGGGGCTCGTACGAGCAGTACTTC. Translated, it gives CASSLDPGGSYEQYF. The chain recombines TRBV11-2 with TRBJ2-7, with 8 bases that match TRBD1. The CDR3 spans 15 residues. Per germline, CDR1 SGHAT and CDR2 FQNNGV. After removal of 0 bases from V and 4 bases from J, the junction contained 5 bases not matched to a gene. Looking up the rest from reference TRBV11-2 and TRBJ2-7 gives the full variable domain: EAGVAQSPRYKIIEKRQSVAFWCNPISGHATLYWYQQILGQGPKLLIQFQNNGVVDDSQLPKDRFSAERLKGVDSTLKIQPAKLEDSAVYLCASSLDPGGSYEQYFGPGTRLTVT.

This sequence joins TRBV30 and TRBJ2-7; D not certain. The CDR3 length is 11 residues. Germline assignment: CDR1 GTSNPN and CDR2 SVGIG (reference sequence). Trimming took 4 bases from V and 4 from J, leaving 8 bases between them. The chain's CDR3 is CAWKVEYEQYF. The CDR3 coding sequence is TGTGCCTGGAAGGTAGAATACGAGCAGTACTTC.

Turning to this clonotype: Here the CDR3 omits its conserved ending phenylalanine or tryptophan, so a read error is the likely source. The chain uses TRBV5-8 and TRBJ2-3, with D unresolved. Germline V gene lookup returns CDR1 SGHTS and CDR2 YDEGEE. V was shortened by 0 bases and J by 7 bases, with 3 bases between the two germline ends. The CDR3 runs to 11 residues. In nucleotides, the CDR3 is TGTGCCAGCAGCTTGGGGAATACGCAGTATTTG. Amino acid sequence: CASSLGNTQYL.

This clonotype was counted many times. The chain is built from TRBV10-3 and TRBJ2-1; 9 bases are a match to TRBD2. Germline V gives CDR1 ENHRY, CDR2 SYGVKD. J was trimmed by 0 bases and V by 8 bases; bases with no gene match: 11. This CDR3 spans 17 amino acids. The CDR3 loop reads CAIARLAETRSYNEQFF. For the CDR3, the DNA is TGTGCCATCGCTCGACTAGCGGAGACCCGCTCCTACAATGAGCAGTTCTTC.

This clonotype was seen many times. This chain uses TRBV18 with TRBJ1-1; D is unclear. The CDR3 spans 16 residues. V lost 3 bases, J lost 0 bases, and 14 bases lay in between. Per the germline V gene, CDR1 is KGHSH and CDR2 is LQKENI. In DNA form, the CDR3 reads TGTGCCAGCTCACCCCTCAGGAGGAGCCTGAACACTGAAGCTTTCTTT. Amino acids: CASSPLRRSLNTEAFF.

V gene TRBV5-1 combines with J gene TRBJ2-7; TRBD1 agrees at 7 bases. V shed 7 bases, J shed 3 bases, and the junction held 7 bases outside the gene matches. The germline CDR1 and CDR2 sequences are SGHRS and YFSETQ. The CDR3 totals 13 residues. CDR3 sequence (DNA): TGCGCCAGCTCTAGGTGGACAGGCTACGAGCAGTACTTC. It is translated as CASSRWTGYEQYF.

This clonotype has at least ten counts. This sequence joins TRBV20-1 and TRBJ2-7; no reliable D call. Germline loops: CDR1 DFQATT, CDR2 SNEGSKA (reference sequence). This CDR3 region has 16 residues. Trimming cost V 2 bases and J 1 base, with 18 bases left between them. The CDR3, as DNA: TGCAGTGCTAGACCCCGCGAACGGGTTCGGTCCTACGAGCAGTACTTC. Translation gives CSARPRERVRSYEQYF.

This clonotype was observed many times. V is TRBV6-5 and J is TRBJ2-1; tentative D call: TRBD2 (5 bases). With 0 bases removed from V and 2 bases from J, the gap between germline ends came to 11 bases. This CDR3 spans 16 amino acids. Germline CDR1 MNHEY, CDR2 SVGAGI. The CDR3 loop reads CASSYSAGLAYNEQFF. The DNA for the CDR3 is TGTGCCAGCAGTTACTCTGCGGGCCTTGCCTACAATGAGCAGTTCTTC.

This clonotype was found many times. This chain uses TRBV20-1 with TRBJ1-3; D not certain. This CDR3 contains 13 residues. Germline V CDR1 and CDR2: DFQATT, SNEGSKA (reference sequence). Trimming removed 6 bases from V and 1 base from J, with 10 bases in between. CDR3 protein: CSARRVSGNTIYF. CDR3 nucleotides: TGCAGTGCAAGGAGGGTTTCTGGAAACACCATATATTTT.